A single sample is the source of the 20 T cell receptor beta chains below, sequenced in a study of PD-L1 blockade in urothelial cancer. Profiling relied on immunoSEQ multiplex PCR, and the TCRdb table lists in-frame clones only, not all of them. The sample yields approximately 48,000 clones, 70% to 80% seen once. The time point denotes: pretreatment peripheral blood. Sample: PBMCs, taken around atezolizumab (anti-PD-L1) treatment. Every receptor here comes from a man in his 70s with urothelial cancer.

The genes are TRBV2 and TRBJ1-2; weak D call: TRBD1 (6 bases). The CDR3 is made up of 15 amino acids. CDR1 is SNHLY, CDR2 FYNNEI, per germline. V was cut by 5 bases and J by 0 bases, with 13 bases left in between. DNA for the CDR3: TGTGCCAGCAGTCCGGAACAGGGATCTAACTATGGCTACACCTTC. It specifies CASSPEQGSNYGYTF.

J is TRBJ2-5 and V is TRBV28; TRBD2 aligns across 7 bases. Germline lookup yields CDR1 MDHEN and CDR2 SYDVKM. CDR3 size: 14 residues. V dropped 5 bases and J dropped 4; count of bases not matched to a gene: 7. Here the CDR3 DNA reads TGTGCCAGCAGTAGAGGGAGGGCCGTAGAGACCCAGTACTTC. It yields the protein CASSRGRAVETQYF.

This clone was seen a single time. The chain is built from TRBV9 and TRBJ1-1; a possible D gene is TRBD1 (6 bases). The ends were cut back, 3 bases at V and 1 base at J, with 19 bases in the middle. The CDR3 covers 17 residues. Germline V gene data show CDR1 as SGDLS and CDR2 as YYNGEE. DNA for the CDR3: TGTGCCAGCAGCGCCACAGGGTGGGGGGGGTCGAACACTGAAGCTTTCTTT. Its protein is CASSATGWGGSNTEAFF.

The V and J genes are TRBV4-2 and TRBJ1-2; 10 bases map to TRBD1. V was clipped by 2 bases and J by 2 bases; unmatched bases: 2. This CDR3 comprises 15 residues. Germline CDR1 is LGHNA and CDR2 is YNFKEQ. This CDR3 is CASSQRGQGNYGYTF. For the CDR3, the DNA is TGTGCCAGCAGCCAAAGGGGACAGGGGAACTATGGCTACACCTTC.

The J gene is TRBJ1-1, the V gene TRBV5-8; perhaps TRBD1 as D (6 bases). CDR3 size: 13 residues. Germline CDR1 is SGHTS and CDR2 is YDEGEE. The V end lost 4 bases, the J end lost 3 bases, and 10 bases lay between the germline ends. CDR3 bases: TGTGCCAGCAGCCTCACAGGGTACACTGAAGCTTTCTTT. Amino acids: CASSLTGYTEAFF.

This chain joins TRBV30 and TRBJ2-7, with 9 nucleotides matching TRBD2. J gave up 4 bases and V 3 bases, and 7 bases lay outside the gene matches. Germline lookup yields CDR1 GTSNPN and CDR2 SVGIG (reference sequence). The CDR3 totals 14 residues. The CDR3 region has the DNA TGTGCCTGGAGACCTCCTAGCGGGGTTTACGAGCAGTACTTC. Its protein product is CAWRPPSGVYEQYF.

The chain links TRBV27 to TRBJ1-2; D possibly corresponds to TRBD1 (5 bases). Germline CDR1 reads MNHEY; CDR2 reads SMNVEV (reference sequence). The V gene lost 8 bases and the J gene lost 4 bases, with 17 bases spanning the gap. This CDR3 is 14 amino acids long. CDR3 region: CASRALGGVYGYTF. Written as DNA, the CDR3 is TGTGCCAGCCGTGCCCTTGGAGGGGTCTATGGCTACACCTTC.

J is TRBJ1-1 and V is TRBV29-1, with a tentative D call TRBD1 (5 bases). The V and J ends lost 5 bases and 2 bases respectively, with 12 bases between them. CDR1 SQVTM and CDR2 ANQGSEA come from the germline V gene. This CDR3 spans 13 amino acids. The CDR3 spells CSVLRGLNTEAFF. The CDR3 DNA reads TGCAGCGTTCTTCGGGGGTTAAACACTGAAGCTTTCTTT.

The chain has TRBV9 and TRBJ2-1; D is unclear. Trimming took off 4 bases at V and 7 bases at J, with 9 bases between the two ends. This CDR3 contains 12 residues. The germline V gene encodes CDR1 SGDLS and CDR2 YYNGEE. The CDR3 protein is CASSRLENEQFF. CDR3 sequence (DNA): TGTGCCAGCAGCCGTCTAGAGAATGAGCAGTTCTTC.

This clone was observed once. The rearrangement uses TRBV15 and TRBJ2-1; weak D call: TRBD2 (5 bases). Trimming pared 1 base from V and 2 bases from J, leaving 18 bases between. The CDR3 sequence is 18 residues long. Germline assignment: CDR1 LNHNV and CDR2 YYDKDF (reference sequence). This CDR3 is CATSRVRFLASTYNEQFF. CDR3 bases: TGTGCCACCAGCAGAGTAAGGTTCCTTGCTAGCACCTACAATGAGCAGTTCTTC.

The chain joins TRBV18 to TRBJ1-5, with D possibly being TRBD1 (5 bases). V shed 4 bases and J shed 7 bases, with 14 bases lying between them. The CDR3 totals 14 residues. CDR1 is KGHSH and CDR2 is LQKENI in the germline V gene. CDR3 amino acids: CASSREQEGQPQHF. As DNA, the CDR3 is TGTGCCAGCTCACGAGAACAGGAGGGGCAGCCCCAGCATTTT.

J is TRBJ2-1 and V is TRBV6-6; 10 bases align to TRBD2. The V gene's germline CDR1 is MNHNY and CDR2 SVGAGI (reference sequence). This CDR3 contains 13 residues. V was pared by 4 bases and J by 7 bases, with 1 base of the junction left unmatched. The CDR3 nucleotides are TGTGCCAGCAGTTTAGCGGGAGGAAATGAGCAGTTCTTC. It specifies CASSLAGGNEQFF.

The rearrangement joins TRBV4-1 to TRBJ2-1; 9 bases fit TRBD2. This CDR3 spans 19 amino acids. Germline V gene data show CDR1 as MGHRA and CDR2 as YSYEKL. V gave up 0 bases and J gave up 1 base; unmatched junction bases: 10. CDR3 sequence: CASSQEPAGGSTSYNEQFF. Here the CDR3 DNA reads TGCGCCAGCAGCCAAGAGCCCGCGGGAGGGAGTACGTCCTACAATGAGCAGTTCTTC.

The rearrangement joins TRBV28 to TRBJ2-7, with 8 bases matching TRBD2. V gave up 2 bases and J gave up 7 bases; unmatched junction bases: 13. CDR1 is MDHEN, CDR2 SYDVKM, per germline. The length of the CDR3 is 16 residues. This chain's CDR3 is CASSLKGGREAWEQYF. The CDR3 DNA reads TGTGCCAGCAGTTTAAAGGGTGGGCGGGAGGCCTGGGAGCAGTACTTC.

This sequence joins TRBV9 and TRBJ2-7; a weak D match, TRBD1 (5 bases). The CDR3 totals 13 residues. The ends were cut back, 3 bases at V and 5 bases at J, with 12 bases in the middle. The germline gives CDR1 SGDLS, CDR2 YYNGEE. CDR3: CASSGPLDNEQYF. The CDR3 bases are TGTGCCAGCAGCGGGCCCTTGGACAACGAGCAGTACTTC.

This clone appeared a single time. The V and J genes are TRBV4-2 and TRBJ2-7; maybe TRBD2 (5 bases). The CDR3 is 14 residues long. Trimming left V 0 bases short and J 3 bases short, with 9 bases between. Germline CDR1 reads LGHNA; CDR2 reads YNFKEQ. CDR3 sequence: CASSQDQRDYEQYF. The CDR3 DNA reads TGTGCCAGCAGCCAAGATCAGAGGGACTACGAGCAGTACTTC.

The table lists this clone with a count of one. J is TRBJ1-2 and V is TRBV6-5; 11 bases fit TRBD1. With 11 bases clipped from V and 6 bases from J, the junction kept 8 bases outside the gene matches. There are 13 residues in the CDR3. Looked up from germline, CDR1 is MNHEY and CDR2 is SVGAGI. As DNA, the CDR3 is TGTGCCTCCCGCCGGACAGGGGGCGATGGCTACACCTTC. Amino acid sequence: CASRRTGGDGYTF.

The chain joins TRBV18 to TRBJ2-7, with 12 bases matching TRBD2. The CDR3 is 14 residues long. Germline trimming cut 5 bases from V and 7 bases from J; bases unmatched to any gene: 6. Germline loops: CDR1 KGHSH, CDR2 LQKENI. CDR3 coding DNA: TGTGCCAGCTCAAATGGACTAGCGGGATATGAGCAGTACTTC. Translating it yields CASSNGLAGYEQYF.

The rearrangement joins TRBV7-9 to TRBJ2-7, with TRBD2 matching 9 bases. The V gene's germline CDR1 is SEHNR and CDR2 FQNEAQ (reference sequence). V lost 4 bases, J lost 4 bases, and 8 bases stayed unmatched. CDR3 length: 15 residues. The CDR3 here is CASSSRLAEIYEQYF. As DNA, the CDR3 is TGTGCCAGCAGCTCTAGACTAGCGGAGATTTACGAGCAGTACTTC.

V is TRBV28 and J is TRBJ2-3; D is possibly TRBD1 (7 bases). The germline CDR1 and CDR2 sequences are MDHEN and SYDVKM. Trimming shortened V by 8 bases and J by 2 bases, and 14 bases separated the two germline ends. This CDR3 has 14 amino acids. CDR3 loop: CASWGDRVTDTQYF. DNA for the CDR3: TGTGCCAGCTGGGGGGACAGAGTCACAGATACGCAGTATTTT.